This is a list of T cell receptor beta chains from one sample in a study of response to subunit inactivated influenza vaccine. TCRdb re-called the RT-PCR reads through MiXCR, storing one row per CDR3 protein. The data contain roughly 650,000 distinct CDR3 sequences, 15% to 18% of them seen just once; the ten biggest clones take up 11%. Sample: PBMCs from blood, taken about 12 days after vaccination. The receptors stem from a man aged 50-59 years who received an inactivated influenza vaccine. CDR3s include the opening cysteine and the closing phenylalanine or tryptophan. D genes are given only for firm matches.

v_call,d_call,cdr3_aa
TRBV2,TRBD2,CASSKTSGRGYEQFF
TRBV14,.,CASSTHRDPTEKLFF
TRBV6-2/TRBV6-3,.,CASSYQQGHEQYF
TRBV28,TRBD2,CASSRREAEQYF
TRBV12-3/TRBV12-4,.,CASSLRSGRITEAFF
TRBV4-3,.,CASSQDAKPHTRAQYF
TRBV5-1,.,CASSLTGHNTDTQYF
TRBV18,.,CASSFASVLTF
TRBV12-3/TRBV12-4,.,CASSFTIGATNTGELFF
TRBV4-3,TRBD1,CASGRDREGYNSPLHF
TRBV20-1,TRBD2,CSASTSGTYNEQFF
TRBV7-2,.,CASSFQGSGETQYF
TRBV7-9,.,CASSLVDRRGGEQYF
TRBV7-9,.,CASSPFIILSGANVLTF
TRBV6-2/TRBV6-3,.,CASSSPDIPEETQYF
TRBV12-3/TRBV12-4,TRBD2,CASSFLAGVQETQYF
TRBV27,TRBD2,CASSPIAGRDSYNEQFF
TRBV6-1,.,CASRGRTNTEAFF
TRBV18,TRBD1,CASSHGTEETQYF
TRBV11-3,TRBD1,CASSRRQGHDEQYF
TRBV6-5,TRBD2,CASSYRTSGYTDTQYF
TRBV30,.,CAWRHRVLFTGELFF
TRBV2,TRBD2,CASELAGGPSTDTQYF
TRBV20-1,TRBD1,CSVTGGSGPQHF
TRBV7-8,TRBD2,CASSLAWAGGAYEQYF
TRBV12-3/TRBV12-4,.,CASSLGWGIDTQYF
TRBV12-3/TRBV12-4,.,CASSRRSQGYEQYF
TRBV5-5,TRBD2,CASSPDITSGRRNEQFF
TRBV4-2,.,CASSQPELGGNEQFF
TRBV27,TRBD2,CASSLSPSGRAYEQYF
TRBV3-1,.,CASSPSESFGYEQFF
TRBV29-1,TRBD1,CSVELDRGANEQFF
TRBV20-1,TRBD2,CSATYPAGVYEQYF
TRBV13,TRBD1,CASSSGQGMNEQFF
TRBV4-3,.,CASSQGGVGYTF
TRBV5-1,.,CASRLGRGEQFF
TRBV5-1,TRBD1,CASSFRQGRGANVLTF
TRBV12-3/TRBV12-4,.,CASSSGIWADTQYF
TRBV27,.,CASSTLSGVSREKLFF
TRBV6-5,.,CASRNGNTIYF
TRBV20-1,.,CSASPSAVIDTQYF
TRBV5-5,TRBD2,CASRNILAGGPGETQYF
TRBV7-6,.,CASSLAVSQDSNYGYTF
TRBV7-6,.,CASSSNSGLPRMTQYF
TRBV7-9,.,CASSLVEGRGQETQYF
TRBV5-1,.,CASSLSISRGENIQYF
TRBV19,TRBD2,CASSITGGSYNEQFF
TRBV28,.,CATQSQELDQPQHF
TRBV20-1,TRBD1,CSAPRRGLPGTF
TRBV6-5,.,CASSYSSRDNTGELFF
TRBV5-1,TRBD1,CASSLGQGPGYGYTF
TRBV7-2,.,CASSATGNGGYTF
TRBV3-1,.,CASSQDRGAGYNEQFF
TRBV12-3/TRBV12-4,.,CASKRVGFAETQYF
TRBV7-6,.,CASSLDLRGGRTDTQYF